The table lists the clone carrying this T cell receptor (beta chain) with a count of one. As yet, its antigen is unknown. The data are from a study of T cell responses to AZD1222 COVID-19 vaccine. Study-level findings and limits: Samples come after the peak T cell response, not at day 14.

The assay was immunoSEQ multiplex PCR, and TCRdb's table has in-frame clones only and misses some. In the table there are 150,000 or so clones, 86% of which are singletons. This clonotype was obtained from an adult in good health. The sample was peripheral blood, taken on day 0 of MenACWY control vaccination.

The CDR3 DNA follows: TGTGCCAGCAGCCAAGAGGGAGGATTATTCTACGAGCAGTACTTC. It is translated as CASSQEGGLFYEQYF. The rearrangement links TRBV14 to TRBJ2-7, with a weak D call TRBD2 (6 bases). The CDR3 has 15 amino acids. Deletions cut 0 bases from V and 3 bases from J, with 12 bases between. Per germline, CDR1 SGHDN and CDR2 FVKESK.